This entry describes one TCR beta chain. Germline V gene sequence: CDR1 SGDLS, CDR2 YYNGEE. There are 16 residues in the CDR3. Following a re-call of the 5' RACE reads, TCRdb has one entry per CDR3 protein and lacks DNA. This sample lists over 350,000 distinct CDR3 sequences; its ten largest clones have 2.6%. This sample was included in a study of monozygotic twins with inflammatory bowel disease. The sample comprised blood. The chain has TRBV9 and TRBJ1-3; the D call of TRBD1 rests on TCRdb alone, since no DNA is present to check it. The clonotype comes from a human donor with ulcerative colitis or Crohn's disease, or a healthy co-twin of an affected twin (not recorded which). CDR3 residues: CASSPQGMGSGNTIYF. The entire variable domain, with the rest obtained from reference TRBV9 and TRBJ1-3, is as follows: DSGVTQTPKHLITATGQRVTLRCSPRSGDLSVYWYQQSLDQGLQFLIQYYNGEERAKGNILERFSAQQFPDLHSELNLSSLELGDSALYFCASSPQGMGSGNTIYFGEGSWLTVV.